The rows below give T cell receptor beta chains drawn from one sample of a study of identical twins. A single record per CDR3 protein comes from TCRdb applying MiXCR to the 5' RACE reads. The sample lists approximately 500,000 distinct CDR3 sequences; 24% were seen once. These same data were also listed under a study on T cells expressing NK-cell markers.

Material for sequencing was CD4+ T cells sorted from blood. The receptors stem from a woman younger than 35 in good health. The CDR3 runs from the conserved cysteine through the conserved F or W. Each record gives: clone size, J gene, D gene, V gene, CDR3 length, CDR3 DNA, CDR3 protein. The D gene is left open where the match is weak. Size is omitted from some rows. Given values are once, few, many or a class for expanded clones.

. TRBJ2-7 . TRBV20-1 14 TGCAGTGCTAGAGATAGACAGTTCACCTACGAGCAGTACTTC CSARDRQFTYEQYF
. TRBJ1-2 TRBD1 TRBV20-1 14 TGCAGTGCTACCGGGACAGGGGACGACTATGGCTACACCTTC CSATGTGDDYGYTF
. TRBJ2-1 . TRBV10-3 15 TGTGCCATCAGTGAGTCGCCAGGGATCTACAATGAGCAGTTCTTC CAISESPGIYNEQFF
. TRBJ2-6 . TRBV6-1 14 TGTGCCGTTAGACACCGCTCTGGGGCCAACGTCCTGACTTTC CAVRHRSGANVLTF
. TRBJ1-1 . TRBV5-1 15 TGCGCCAGCAGCTTGATCGGGGGTTCGAACACTGAAGCTTTCTTT CASSLIGGSNTEAFF
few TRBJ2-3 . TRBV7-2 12 TGTGCCAGCAGCCGGAGGGTTGATACGCAGTATTTT CASSRRVDTQYF
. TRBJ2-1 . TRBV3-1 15 TGTGCCAGCAGCCCGGCGGGACTCTCCTACAATGAGCAGTTCTTC CASSPAGLSYNEQFF
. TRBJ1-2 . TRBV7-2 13 TGTGCCAGCAGCTTAACAGGGTCCTATGGCTACACCTTC CASSLTGSYGYTF
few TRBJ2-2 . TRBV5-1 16 TGCGCCAGCAGCAGCCAGGGAGGTATGAGTACCGGGGAGCTGTTTTTT CASSSQGGMSTGELFF
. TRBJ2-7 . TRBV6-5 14 TGTGCCAGCAGTTCCAGGGACACTCTCGACGAGCAGTACTTC CASSSRDTLDEQYF
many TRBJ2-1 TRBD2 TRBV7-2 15 TGTGCCAGCAGCTTGGTAGCGGGAGGCAACAATGAGCAGTTCTTC CASSLVAGGNNEQFF
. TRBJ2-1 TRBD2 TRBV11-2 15 TGTGCCAGCAGCTTTACTAGCGGGGCCAACAATGAGCAGTTCTTC CASSFTSGANNEQFF
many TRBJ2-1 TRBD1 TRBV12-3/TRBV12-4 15 TGTGCCAGCAGTCCAACAGGGGGCTCCTACAATGAGCAGTTCTTC CASSPTGGSYNEQFF
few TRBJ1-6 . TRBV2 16 TGTGCCAGCAGATATTACGGGAGCTCCTATAATTCACCCCTCCACTTT CASRYYGSSYNSPLHF
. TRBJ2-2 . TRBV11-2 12 TGTGCCAGCGGGCCTAGTACCGGGGAGCTGTTTTTT CASGPSTGELFF
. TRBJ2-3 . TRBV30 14 TGTGCCTGGAGTGTACGAGGCGGAGCCGATACGCAGTATTTT CAWSVRGGADTQYF
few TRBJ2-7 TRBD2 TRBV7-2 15 TGTGCCAGCAGCACCTCTAGCGGGGGAGCCTACGAGCAGTACTTC CASSTSSGGAYEQYF
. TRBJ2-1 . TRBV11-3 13 TGTGCCAGCAGCAAGGCAAGGATTCATGAGCAGTTCTTC CASSKARIHEQFF
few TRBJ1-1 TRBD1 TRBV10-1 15 TGCGCCAGCAGTAAATCCCTAACCGGGACAGCCGAAGCTTTCTTT CASSKSLTGTAEAFF
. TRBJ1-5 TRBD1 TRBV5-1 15 TGCGCCAGCAGCTTGGAGACAGGGGTCAATCAGCCCCAGCATTTT CASSLETGVNQPQHF
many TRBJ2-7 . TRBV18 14 TGTGCCAGCTCCCCTGGACGGAGCTCCTACGAGCAGTACTTC CASSPGRSSYEQYF
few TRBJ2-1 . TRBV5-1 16 TGCGCCAGCAGCCCCCCGGCCGTCCACTCCTACAATGAGCAGTTCTTC CASSPPAVHSYNEQFF
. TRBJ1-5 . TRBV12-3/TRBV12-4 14 TGTGCCAGCAGTTATGGAGGGACTTATCAGCCCCAGCATTTT CASSYGGTYQPQHF
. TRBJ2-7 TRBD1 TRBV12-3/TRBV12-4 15 TGTGCCAGCAGTTTCCCGACAGGGGGGGACTACGAGCAGTACTTC CASSFPTGGDYEQYF
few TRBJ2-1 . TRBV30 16 TGTGCCTGGAGTCCAGGAAGGACTTCCACCTACAATGAGCAGTTCTTC CAWSPGRTSTYNEQFF
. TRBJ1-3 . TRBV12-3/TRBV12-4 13 TGTGCCAGCAGCCCAACTGAGCGAAACACCATATATTTT CASSPTERNTIYF
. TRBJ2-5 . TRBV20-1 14 TGCAGTGTGTTGGCCGGGGTCTTTGAAGAGACCCAGTACTTC CSVLAGVFEETQYF
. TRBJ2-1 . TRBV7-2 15 TGTGCCAGCAGCTTCCAGCAAAGCTCCTACAATGAGCAGTTCTTC CASSFQQSSYNEQFF
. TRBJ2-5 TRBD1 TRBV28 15 TGTGCCAGCACCTCCCCCCTCACAGGGGCGAAGACCCAGTACTTC CASTSPLTGAKTQYF
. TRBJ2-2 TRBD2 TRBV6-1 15 TGTGCCAGCAGCCCTAGCGGGAGGGCCGCCGGGGAGCTGTTTTTT CASSPSGRAAGELFF
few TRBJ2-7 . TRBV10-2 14 TGCGCCAGCCTACAGGGATTCCTTAGCTACGAGCAGTACTTC CASLQGFLSYEQYF
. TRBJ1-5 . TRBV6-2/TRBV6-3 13 TGTGCCAGCACCTATATGAGCAATCAGCCCCAGCATTTT CASTYMSNQPQHF
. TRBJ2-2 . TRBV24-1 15 TGTGCCACCAGTGACACCGCTCAAAGCACCGGGGAGCTGTTTTTT CATSDTAQSTGELFF
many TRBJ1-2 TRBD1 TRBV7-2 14 TGTGCCAGCAGTTTAACAGGGGTTAACTATGGCTACACCTTC CASSLTGVNYGYTF
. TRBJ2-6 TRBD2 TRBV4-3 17 TGCGCCAGCAGCCAAGGTTTTGGCGGGAGGGCCGCCAACGTCCTGACTTTC CASSQGFGGRAANVLTF
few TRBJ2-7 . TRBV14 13 TGTGCCAGCAGCCAACCACCAGAGTACGAGCAGTACTTC CASSQPPEYEQYF
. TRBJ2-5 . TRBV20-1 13 TGCAGTGCTAAGCAATGGGCGGGAGAGACCCAGTACTTC CSAKQWAGETQYF
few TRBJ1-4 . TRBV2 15 TGTGCCAGCACCCCCGATCCGCCTGGGGCGGAAAAACTGTTTTTT CASTPDPPGAEKLFF